Below are 9 T cell receptor beta chains sequenced from a single sample in a study of beta chain features in type 1 diabetes (dated by TCRdb to between 2017 and 2018). To prepare the library, the immunoSEQ multiplex PCR assay was applied. The entire isolated RNA was reverse transcribed using the High Capacity cDNA Reverse Transcription Kit, and thus expressed TCRB transcripts were sequenced. Not all clones reach the TCRdb copy of this immuneACCESS table, which keeps in-frame sequences only. Checked studies attribute under half of the gap to unresolved V genes and leave the rest unexplained. The sample yields fewer than 150,000 clones; about 7% were counted once. In total, the top ten clones hold about 1.3% of the sample. The sequenced sample consisted of central memory CD4+ T cells from blood. The receptors here all came from a woman aged 30 to 39 in good health.

CDR3 protein: CASSQGTSHDSYEQYF. The DNA of the CDR3 is TGCGCCAGCAGCCAAGGGACTAGCCACGACTCCTACGAGCAGTACTTC. This chain connects TRBV4-3 to TRBJ2-7; the match to TRBD2 covers 8 bases. V dropped 1 base and J dropped 0; count of bases not matched to a gene: 5. This CDR3 spans 16 amino acids. Per the germline V gene, CDR1 is LGHNA and CDR2 is YSLEER.

This clone was recorded many times. This chain uses TRBV11-2 with TRBJ2-3, with 15 bases lining up with TRBD2. J gave up 2 bases and V 5 bases, and 8 bases lay outside the gene matches. This CDR3 region has 18 residues. Germline lookup yields CDR1 SGHAT and CDR2 FQNNGV. The CDR3 nucleotides are TGTGCCAGCAGCCAGGGACTAGCGGGAGGAGGCTTCACAGATACGCAGTATTTT. Protein product: CASSQGLAGGGFTDTQYF.

This clone occurred a few times. The chain joins TRBV11-2 to TRBJ2-5; 8 bases fit TRBD1. Trimming took 3 bases from V and 4 from J; bases not matched to a gene: 4. The CDR3 totals 14 residues. Germline V gene data show CDR1 as SGHAT and CDR2 as FQNNGV. CDR3 bases: TGTGCCAGCAGCTTCGCACAGGGGGGAGAGACCCAGTACTTC. It encodes CASSFAQGGETQYF.

This clone was detected a few times. The chain is built from TRBV28 and TRBJ2-7; D gene uncertain. Trimming removed 4 bases from V and 5 bases from J, with 6 bases in between. The CDR3 totals 11 residues. Looked up from germline, CDR1 is MDHEN and CDR2 is SYDVKM. The CDR3 nucleotides are TGTGCCAGCAGTTACTACCACGAGCAGTACTTC. Protein product: CASSYYHEQYF. Using reference TRBV28 and TRBJ2-7 for the parts outside the CDR3, the full variable domain is DVKVTQSSRYLVKRTGEKVFLECVQDMDHENMFWYRQDPGLGLRLIYFSYDVKMKEKGDIPEGYSVSREKKERFSLILESASTNQTSMYLCASSYYHEQYFGPGTRLTVT.

This clone was counted ten times or more. The rearrangement uses TRBV7-9 and TRBJ1-1; 7 bases align to TRBD1. The length of the CDR3 is 14 residues. After removal of 5 bases from V and 1 base from J, the junction contained 4 bases not matched to a gene. Germline-derived CDR1 and CDR2 are SEHNR and FQNEAQ (reference sequence). CDR3 region: CASSRDSWNTEAFF. The DNA of the CDR3 is TGTGCCAGCAGCCGGGACAGTTGGAACACTGAAGCTTTCTTT. The full variable domain, in which reference TRBV7-9 and TRBJ1-1 provide the parts outside the CDR3, is DTGVSQNPRHKITKRGQNVTFRCDPISEHNRLYWYRQTLGQGPEFLTYFQNEAQLEKSRLLSDRFSAERPKGSFSTLEIQRTEQGDSAMYLCASSRDSWNTEAFFGQGTRLTVV.

V gene TRBV4-3 combines with J gene TRBJ1-2; perhaps TRBD1 as D (5 bases). The length of the CDR3 is 16 residues. Trimming pared 5 bases from V and 7 bases from J, leaving 23 bases between. The germline V gene has CDR1 LGHNA and CDR2 YSLEER. The CDR3 bases are TGCGCCAGCAGCGGACCCCCGGGACTCTTTACGTCTGGCTACACCTTC. Translated, it gives CASSGPPGLFTSGYTF.

V and J are TRBV7-9 and TRBJ2-1, with 10 bases identical to TRBD1. V lost 5 bases, J lost 4 bases, and 8 bases stayed unmatched. Germline V CDR1 and CDR2: SEHNR, FQNEAQ (reference sequence). CDR3 length: 16 residues. The CDR3 DNA follows: TGTGCCAGCAGCCACCGGACAGGGGGTCGTTACAATGAGCAGTTCTTC. Translation: CASSHRTGGRYNEQFF.

The chain uses TRBV9 and TRBJ2-2; D possibly corresponds to TRBD2 (6 bases). The germline V gene has CDR1 SGDLS and CDR2 YYNGEE. Trimming took 2 bases from V and 1 from J, leaving 12 bases between them. The CDR3 is made up of 16 amino acids. CDR3 residues: CASSVRGSGNTGELFF. CDR3 nucleotide sequence: TGTGCCAGCAGCGTTAGGGGTAGCGGGAACACCGGGGAGCTGTTTTTT.

The chain employs TRBV6-5 and TRBJ2-5, with D perhaps matching TRBD2 (6 bases). CDR3 length: 15 residues. Trimming left V 0 bases short and J 2 bases short, with 10 bases between. Germline values: CDR1 MNHEY, CDR2 SVGAGI. The chain's CDR3 is CASSYSGRTQETQYF. DNA of the CDR3: TGTGCCAGCAGTTACTCTGGGAGGACACAAGAGACCCAGTACTTC.